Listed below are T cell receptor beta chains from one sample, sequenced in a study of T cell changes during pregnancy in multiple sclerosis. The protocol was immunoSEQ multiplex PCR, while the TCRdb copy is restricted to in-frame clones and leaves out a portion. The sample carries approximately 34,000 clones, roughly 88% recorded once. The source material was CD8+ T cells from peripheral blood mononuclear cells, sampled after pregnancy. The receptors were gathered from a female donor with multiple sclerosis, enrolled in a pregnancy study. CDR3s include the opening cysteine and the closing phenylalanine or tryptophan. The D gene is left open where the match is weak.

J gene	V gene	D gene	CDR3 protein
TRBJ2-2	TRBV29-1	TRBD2	CSVMTSGTNTGELFF
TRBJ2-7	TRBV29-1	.	CSVEVQGLAYEQYF
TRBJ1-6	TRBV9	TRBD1	CASSAPTGGVSPLHF
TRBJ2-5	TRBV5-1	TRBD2	CASSLAGGHQETQYF
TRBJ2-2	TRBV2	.	CASSEGTVTGELFF
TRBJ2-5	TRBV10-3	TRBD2	CAISESTSGGITQETQYF
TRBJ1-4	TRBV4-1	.	CASSQDISRGREKLFF
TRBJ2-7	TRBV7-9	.	CASSSKSRPVYEQYF
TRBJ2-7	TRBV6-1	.	CASSDKTLDLGLYEQYF
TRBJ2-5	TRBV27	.	CASSPGEYQETQYF
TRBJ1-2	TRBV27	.	CASSTSSRGLNYGYTF
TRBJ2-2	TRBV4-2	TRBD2	CASSQERGGGGSTGELFF
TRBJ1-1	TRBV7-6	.	CASSLTGRNEAFF
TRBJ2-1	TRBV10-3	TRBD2	CAIRWTSGGRSRGNEQFF